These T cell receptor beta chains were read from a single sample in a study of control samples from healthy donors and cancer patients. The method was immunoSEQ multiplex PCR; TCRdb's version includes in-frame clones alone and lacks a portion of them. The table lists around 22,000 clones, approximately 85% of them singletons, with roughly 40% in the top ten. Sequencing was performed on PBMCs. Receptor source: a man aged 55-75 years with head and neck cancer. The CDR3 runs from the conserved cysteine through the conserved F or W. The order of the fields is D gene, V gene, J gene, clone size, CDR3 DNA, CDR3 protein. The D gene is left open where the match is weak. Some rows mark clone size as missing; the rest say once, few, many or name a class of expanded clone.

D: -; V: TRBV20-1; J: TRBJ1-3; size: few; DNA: TGCAGTGCGCCTATTGGAAACACCATATATTTT; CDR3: CSAPIGNTIYF
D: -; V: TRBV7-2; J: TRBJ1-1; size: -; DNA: TGTGCCAGCAGCTTACAGGGCACGACTGAAGCTTTCTTT; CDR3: CASSLQGTTEAFF
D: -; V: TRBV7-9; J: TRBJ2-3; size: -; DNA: TGTGCCAGCAGCTTTGGGCCCCCGGGGACAGATACGCAGTATTTT; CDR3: CASSFGPPGTDTQYF
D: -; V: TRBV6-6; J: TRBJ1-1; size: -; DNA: TGTGCCAGCCTTCCGGGAGGGGGGAAGAGCTACACTGAAGCTTTCTTT; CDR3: CASLPGGGKSYTEAFF
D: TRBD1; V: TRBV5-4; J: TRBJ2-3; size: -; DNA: TGTGCCAGCACGGGACAGGGAAAAGATACGCAGTATTTT; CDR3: CASTGQGKDTQYF
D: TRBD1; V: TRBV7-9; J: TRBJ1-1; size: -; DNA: TGTGCCAGCAGCTCCGGCACGAGACAGGGGGCGGATGGTGCTTTCTTT; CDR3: CASSSGTRQGADGAFF
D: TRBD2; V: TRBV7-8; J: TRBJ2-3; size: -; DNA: TGTGCCAGCAGCTTAGGACTAGCGGGATACACAGATACGCAGTATTTT; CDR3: CASSLGLAGYTDTQYF
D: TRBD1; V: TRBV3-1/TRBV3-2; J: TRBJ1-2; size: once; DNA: TGTGCCAGCAGCCAGCCCAACAGGGGAGGAAAAGGCTACACCTTC; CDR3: CASSQPNRGGKGYTF
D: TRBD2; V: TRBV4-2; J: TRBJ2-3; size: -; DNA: TGTGCCAGCAGCCAAGAGGGACTAGCGGGAGGATTAAGCACAGATACGCAGTATTTT; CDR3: CASSQEGLAGGLSTDTQYF
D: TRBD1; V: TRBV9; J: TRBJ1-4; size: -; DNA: TGTGCCAGCAGCCCCCGGGGCAGGGGGGTGGAAAAACTGTTTTTT; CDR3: CASSPRGRGVEKLFF
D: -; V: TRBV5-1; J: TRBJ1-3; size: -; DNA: TGCGCCAGCAGCTTGGGGGCTGGAAACACCATATATTTT; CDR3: CASSLGAGNTIYF
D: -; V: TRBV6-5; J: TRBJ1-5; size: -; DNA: TGTGCCAGCAGCCCCCTCGGAGTGTCCAATCAGCCCCAGCATTTT; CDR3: CASSPLGVSNQPQHF
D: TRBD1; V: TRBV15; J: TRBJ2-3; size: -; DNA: TGTGCCACCAGCAGTGTTCGGGACAGCGAGTCAGATACGCAGTATTTT; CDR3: CATSSVRDSESDTQYF
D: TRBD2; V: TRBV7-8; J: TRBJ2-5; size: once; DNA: TGTGCCAGCAGCTTTCTCACTAGCGGGTCCCAAGAGACCCAGTACTTC; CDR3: CASSFLTSGSQETQYF
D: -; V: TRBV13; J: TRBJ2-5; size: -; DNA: TGTGCCAGCAGCTTAGGGCTAACCAAAGAGACCCAGTACTTC; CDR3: CASSLGLTKETQYF
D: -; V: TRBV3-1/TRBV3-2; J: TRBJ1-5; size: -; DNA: TGTGCCAGCACCAACTGGGGTTCCAATCAGCCCCAGCATTTT; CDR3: CASTNWGSNQPQHF
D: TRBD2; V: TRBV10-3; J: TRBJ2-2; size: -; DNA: TGTGCCATCAGTGAGTCAGCGGGAGAGAGGGAGCTGTTTTTT; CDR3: CAISESAGERELFF
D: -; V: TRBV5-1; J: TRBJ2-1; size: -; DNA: TGCGCCAGCAGCGAGGACTTTCGGTGGCAGTTCTTC; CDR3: CASSEDFRWQFF
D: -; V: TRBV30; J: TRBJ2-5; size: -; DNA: TGTGCCTGGAGTGTACTGGCTGCAGGTCAAGAGACCCAGTACTTC; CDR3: CAWSVLAAGQETQYF
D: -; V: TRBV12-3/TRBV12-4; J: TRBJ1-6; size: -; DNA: TGTGCCAGCAGTTTAGAGGGTGGGCCCCTCCACTTT; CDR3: CASSLEGGPLHF
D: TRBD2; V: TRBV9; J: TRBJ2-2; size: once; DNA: TGTGCCAGCAGCGTAGCTAGCGGGATGAACACCGGGGAGCTGTTTTTT; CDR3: CASSVASGMNTGELFF
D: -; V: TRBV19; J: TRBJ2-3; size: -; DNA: TGTGCCAGTAGATCCCGTGGGATAGGGCGAGGAGATACGCAGTATTTT; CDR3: CASRSRGIGRGDTQYF